Following are 14 T cell receptor beta chains from one sample sequenced in a study of T cells in women clearing cervical HPV infection. Clones were read by immunoSEQ multiplex PCR, and TCRdb kept only the in-frame ones, dropping some. The sample table sets out some 50,000 clones. The sample comprised blood buffy coat. All receptors derive from a woman aged 18 to 75 with a cervical HPV16 infection that either progressed to CIN3+ or cleared (not recorded which).

Concerning this clone itself: The CDR3 goes on 3 residues after the read ends, and that part is filled in from the germline J gene. This chain links TRBV19 with TRBJ1-1; D is possibly TRBD1 (6 bases). CDR3 length: 15 residues. Trimming pared 5 bases from V and 3 bases from J, leaving 16 bases between. The V gene's germline CDR1 is LNHDA and CDR2 SQIVND (reference sequence). CDR3 bases read: TGTGCCAGTAGTGTGGGCGCAGGGGTCGACACTGAA. It translates to CASSVGAGVDTE. The full CDR3 sequence reads CASSVGAGVDTEAFF.

About this clone: The observed sequence ends 3 residues before the CDR3 terminus, with the missing tail filled in from the germline J gene. The V call is TRBV7-3, the J call TRBJ1-2, with D uncertain. This CDR3 has 14 residues. Germline V gene sequence: CDR1 SGHTA, CDR2 FQGTGA. The sequenced part of the CDR3 DNA is TGTGCCAGCAGCTTAACCGGGGTAGCAGATACC. Translation: CASSLTGVADT. The full-length CDR3 reads as CASSLTGVADTYTF.

As concerns this clone: The read is 3 residues too short to cover the CDR3 end, so that end is filled in from the germline J gene. The chain uses TRBV20-1 and TRBJ2-3, with 7 nucleotides matching TRBD1. This CDR3 is 16 amino acids long. The V segment lost 0 bases and the J segment 1 base; nucleotides outside the gene matches: 7. Germline-derived CDR1 and CDR2 are DFQATT and SNEGSKA (reference sequence). The CDR3 spells CSARDHLDRGTDTQYF. The covered CDR3 bases are TGCAGTGCTAGAGATCATCTCGACAGGGGCACAGATACG.

Worth noting for this clone: The read finishes 3 residues shy of the CDR3 end, and the germline J gene is used to complete it. The chain links TRBV13 to TRBJ2-3; D might be TRBD2 (5 bases). CDR3 length: 13 residues. The V gene's germline CDR1 is PRHDT and CDR2 FYEKMQ (reference sequence). V was shortened by 5 bases and J by 6 bases, with 12 bases between the two germline ends. CDR3 loop: CASSPAGVDTQYF. Incomplete CDR3 DNA: TGTGCCAGCAGCCCGGCCGGGGTCGATACG. Supplemented by reference TRBV13 and TRBJ2-3, the full variable domain reads AAGVIQSPRHLIKEKRETATLKCYPIPRHDTVYWYQQGPGQDPQFLISFYEKMQSDKGSIPDRFSAQQFSDYHSELNMSSLELGDSALYFCASSPAGVDTQYFGPGTRLTVL.

As for this clone: The read is 3 residues too short to cover the CDR3 end, so that end is filled in from the germline J gene. The sample has other DNA sequences that encode this CDR3 too. The chain carries TRBV18 and TRBJ2-1, with 12 bases fitting TRBD2. CDR3 size: 18 residues. Germline V gene data show CDR1 as KGHSH and CDR2 as LQKENI. The trim removed 6 bases at V and 1 base at J, leaving 10 bases unmatched. The CDR3: CASSPASGGGTSYNEQFF. The part of the CDR3 DNA that was read is TGTGCCAGCTCCCCGGCTAGCGGGGGGGGGACTTCCTACAATGAG.

On this clone itself: The same CDR3 can be traced to other DNA sequences in this sample. Partial CDR3 DNA: TGCGCCAGCAGCTCGGACACAGGGAAGTCGCCC. It yields the protein CASSSDTGKSP. The full-length CDR3 reads as CASSSDTGKSPLHF. The chain recombines TRBV5-1 with TRBJ1-6; a possible D gene is TRBD1 (6 bases). The CDR3 end is not reached by the read, which stops 3 residues before it; the germline J gene fills it in. Germline CDR1 SGHRS, CDR2 YFSETQ. This CDR3 contains 14 residues.

As concerns this clone: The read ends 3 residues before the CDR3 terminus; that terminus is restored from the germline J gene. J is TRBJ2-7 and V is TRBV18; 8 bases fit TRBD2. Germline lookup yields CDR1 KGHSH and CDR2 LQKENI. CDR3 size: 15 residues. Trimming at V came to 6 bases and at J to 0 bases, leaving 7 bases not matched to a gene. CDR3 DNA (partial): TGTGCCAGCTCCCCATCTAGCGGGTACTCCTACGAG. Residues: CASSPSSGYSYE. The full CDR3 reads CASSPSSGYSYEQYF.

Concerning this clone: The CDR3 end lies 3 residues beyond the end of the read and is filled in from the germline J gene. The chain employs TRBV7-9 and TRBJ2-1; D perhaps matches TRBD2 (5 bases). V lost 3 bases and J 5 bases, leaving 8 bases between the germline ends. This CDR3 spans 13 amino acids. Germline CDR1 SEHNR, CDR2 FQNEAQ (reference sequence). CDR3 sequence reads: CASSLISDNEQFF. Incomplete CDR3 DNA: TGTGCCAGCAGCTTGATTAGCGACAATGAG.

On this clone: The read ends 3 residues shy of where the CDR3 ends; the end is completed using the germline J gene. This sample includes further DNA sequences coding for the same CDR3. This rearrangement joins TRBV10-3 to TRBJ1-3; TRBD1 matches at 7 bases. V lost 2 bases, J lost 0 bases, and 10 bases stayed unmatched. Germline loops: CDR1 ENHRY, CDR2 SYGVKD. The CDR3 has 18 amino acids. This CDR3 is CAISEDRAVGLSGNTIYF. CDR3 bases read: TGTGCCATCAGTGAGGACAGGGCAGTGGGCCTCTCTGGAAACACC.

Turning to this clone: The read ends 3 residues early relative to the CDR3; the germline J gene fills the gap. The genes are TRBV7-2 and TRBJ2-4; TRBD2 might be the D (5 bases). V was cut by 3 bases and J by 5 bases, with 11 bases left in between. Germline V gives CDR1 SGHTA, CDR2 FQGNSA. The CDR3 length is 14 residues. The CDR3 reads CASSLGGWQNIQYF. The sequenced CDR3 bases are TGTGCCAGCAGCTTGGGCGGGTGGCAAAACATT. Drawing the rest from reference TRBV7-2 and TRBJ2-4, the complete variable domain is GAGVSQSPSNKVTEKGKDVELRCDPISGHTALYWYRQSLGQGLEFLIYFQGNSAPDKSGLPSDRFSAERTGGSVSTLTIQRTQQEDSAVYLCASSLGGWQNIQYFGAGTRLSVL.

Concerning this clone: The CDR3 is cut off 3 residues early in the read; its end comes from the germline J gene. This rearrangement joins TRBV20-1 to TRBJ2-1, with 7 bases fitting TRBD2. There are 12 residues in the CDR3. Germline V gene sequence: CDR1 DFQATT, CDR2 SNEGSKA (reference sequence). The ends lost 3 bases at V and 5 bases at J; junction bases unmatched: 1. The CDR3 protein is CSARGGDNEQFF. CDR3 DNA, as far as it was read: TGCAGTGCTAGGGGGGGGGACAATGAG.

Regarding this clone: The read gets to within 3 residues of the CDR3 end, and the germline J gene fills in the rest. The V gene is TRBV5-1, the J gene TRBJ1-2; tentative D call: TRBD1 (6 bases). Germline V CDR1 and CDR2: SGHRS, YFSETQ. The CDR3 loop spans 15 amino acids. CDR3 DNA (partial): TGCGCCAGCAGCTTGGCGCCAGGGGACCCCTACGAC. This codes for CASSLAPGDPYD. The complete CDR3 reads CASSLAPGDPYDYTF.

Regarding this clone: The CDR3 end is not reached by the read, which stops 3 residues before it; the germline J gene fills it in. This chain connects TRBV20-1 to TRBJ2-1; 12 nucleotides align to TRBD2. This CDR3 contains 17 residues. V shed 0 bases, J shed 6 bases, and the junction held 9 bases outside the gene matches. The germline V gene has CDR1 DFQATT and CDR2 SNEGSKA (reference sequence). This chain's CDR3 is CSARDDGTSGGRNEQFF. The part of the CDR3 DNA that was read is TGCAGTGCTAGAGACGATGGAACTAGCGGGGGGCGCAATGAG.

Turning to this clone: The sequence runs out 3 residues before the end of the CDR3; the remainder is reconstructed from the germline J gene. This sequence joins TRBV20-1 and TRBJ1-1; TRBD1 agrees at 8 bases. Germline V gene lookup returns CDR1 DFQATT and CDR2 SNEGSKA (reference sequence). This CDR3 contains 14 residues. V shed 1 base and J 3 bases; nucleotides not matched to a gene: 4. The CDR3 reads CSARGQGAYTEAFF. The CDR3 DNA, read in part, is TGCAGTGCTAGAGGCCAGGGGGCCTACACTGAA.